This T cell receptor beta chain appears in the sequencing data of a study of blood T cell repertoires in COVID-19. Study in general: T cells, B-cell-depleted T cells, or PBMCs supplied cDNA or gDNA.

Recruitment covered 20 to 25 US areas and drew participants whose ages spanned about 18 to 90 years. Clinical history reported by participants formed the basis on which cohorts were assigned. Authors' data handling: The authors estimated nucleated cell counts from reference gene primer amplification. Data came from immunoSEQ multiplex PCR; TCRdb stores just in-frame clones and leaves some out. The D gene and trimming were derived from the DNA, and the V and J assignments and clone size from that table. The sample includes about 220,000 clones, roughly 90% seen only once; the top ten take about 4%. The CDR3 is 16 residues long. CDR1 and CDR2 (germline): LGHNT, FRNRAP. V trimming: 0 bases; J trimming: 1 base; junction bases outside the gene matches: 5.

Input material: PBMCs or T cells enriched from blood (not recorded which). The chain employs TRBV12-5 and TRBJ1-1; 7 nucleotides line up with TRBD1. This receptor was taken from a woman aged 40 to 50 with acute COVID-19. DNA of the CDR3: TGTGCTAGTGGTTTGGTACTGGGACAGCCGAACACTGAAGCTTTCTTT. Translated: CASGLVLGQPNTEAFF.